The clone carrying this T cell receptor (beta chain) has only a few counts. Its antigen remains unknown. Germline values: CDR1 MNHEY, CDR2 SMNVEV (reference sequence). V gave up 4 bases and J gave up 4 bases, with 14 bases separating them. This CDR3 has 14 amino acids. Researchers ran the PCR with 60 Vbeta and 13 Jbeta primers. Using immunoSEQ multiplex PCR, the repertoire was profiled, and TCRdb retains in-frame clones only, with some absent. The sample includes 160,000 or so clones, 75% to 85% of them seen just once. The data originate from a study of cytomegalovirus exposure and HLA in healthy donors. Study conclusions and caveats: An ancestry cluster, one associated with Asian ancestry, reportedly showed fewer N-insertions than the approximately 650-donor mean in a later analysis.

This chain uses TRBV27 with TRBJ2-7, with D possibly TRBD1 on 5 matching bases. The sequencing input was PBMCs. The sequence was obtained from a woman aged 45-59 years in good health and CMV-seronegative. CDR3 DNA sequence: TGTGCCAGCAGTTCCCAGCAGGGCCCGTACGAGCAGTACTTC. Residues: CASSSQQGPYEQYF.